These 15 T cell receptor beta chains originate from one sample sequenced in a study of blood T cell repertoires in COVID-19. Here immunoSEQ multiplex PCR was the method, and the copy in TCRdb shows in-frame clones only, minus some. The sample has tens of thousands of clones; about four fifths are singletons. Material: peripheral blood. The receptors shown here come from a human donor in a cohort sampled during active COVID-19.

The chain employs TRBV13 and TRBJ2-3; D not certain. This CDR3 has 16 amino acids. The germline gives CDR1 PRHDT, CDR2 FYEKMQ (reference sequence). V lost 6 bases to trimming and J lost 2 bases, with 18 bases between them. The CDR3 nucleotides read TGTGCCAGCAGACCGACCTCTCTCAGGTTCACAGATACGCAGTATTTT. Translation: CASRPTSLRFTDTQYF. The whole variable domain, remainder taken from reference TRBV13 and TRBJ2-3, is AAGVIQSPRHLIKEKRETATLKCYPIPRHDTVYWYQQGPGQDPQFLISFYEKMQSDKGSIPDRFSAQQFSDYHSELNMSSLELGDSALYFCASRPTSLRFTDTQYFGPGTRLTVL.

The genes are TRBV28 and TRBJ1-2; D gene uncertain. The CDR3 runs to 13 residues. The germline V gene encodes CDR1 MDHEN and CDR2 SYDVKM. V was clipped by 5 bases and J by 10 bases, with 17 bases between them. As DNA, the CDR3 is TGTGCCAGCAGTGAGACTTATCGGACTGACTACACCTTC. Amino acid sequence: CASSETYRTDYTF.

J is TRBJ1-2 and V is TRBV7-2, with 8 bases that match TRBD1. There are 16 residues in the CDR3. The V segment lost 1 base and the J segment 8 bases; nucleotides outside the gene matches: 12. The germline V gene has CDR1 SGHTA and CDR2 FQGNSA. The CDR3 bases are TGTGCCAGCAGCTTAGACGGAGCTGACAGGGGAGGCGGCTACACCTTC. Protein sequence: CASSLDGADRGGGYTF.

The chain recombines TRBV3-1 (or the pseudogene TRBV3-2) with TRBJ2-3; 8 nucleotides line up with TRBD2. V trimming: 4 bases; J trimming: 4 bases; junction bases outside the gene matches: 1. This CDR3 spans 13 amino acids. Germline values: CDR1 LGHDT, CDR2 YNNKEL (reference sequence). Here the CDR3 DNA reads TGTGCCAGCAGCCTGCGGGGGGCAGATACGCAGTATTTT. Translated, it gives CASSLRGADTQYF.

The chain combines TRBV25-1 with TRBJ2-5; D remains ambiguous. Trimming shortened V by 4 bases and J by 5 bases, and 8 bases separated the two germline ends. CDR3 length: 12 amino acids. The germline CDR1 and CDR2 sequences are MGHDK and SYGVNS. The CDR3 sequence: CASSVSGETQYF. As DNA, the CDR3 is TGTGCCAGCAGTGTGTCCGGGGAGACCCAGTACTTC.

This sequence joins TRBV14 and TRBJ2-4; the D gene is possibly TRBD1 (6 bases). The V gene's germline CDR1 is SGHDN and CDR2 FVKESK. The CDR3 spans 12 residues. Trimming cost V 8 bases and J 5 bases, with 10 bases left between them. This CDR3 reads CASGQFQNIQYF. CDR3 nucleotides: TGTGCCAGCGGACAGTTCCAAAACATTCAGTACTTC. Looking up the rest from reference TRBV14 and TRBJ2-4 gives the full variable domain: EAGVTQFPSHSVIEKGQTVTLRCDPISGHDNLYWYRRVMGKEIKFLLHFVKESKQDESGMPNNRFLAERTGGTYSTLKVQPAELEDSGVYFCASGQFQNIQYFGAGTRLSVL.

The V and J genes are TRBV5-8 and TRBJ1-2; D gene uncertain. CDR1 and CDR2 (germline): SGHTS, YDEGEE. Trimming shortened V by 4 bases and J by 1 base, and 11 bases separated the two germline ends. CDR3 length: 14 amino acids. The CDR3 reads CASSTPYSNYGYTF. The CDR3 region has the DNA TGTGCCAGCAGCACCCCCTACAGTAACTATGGCTACACCTTC. The variable domain in full, completed from reference TRBV5-8 and TRBJ1-2, reads EAGVTQSPTHLIKTRGQQATLRCSPISGHTSVYWYQQALGLGLQFLLWYDEGEERNRGNFPPRFSGRQFPNYSSELNVNALELEDSALYLCASSTPYSNYGYTFGSGTRLTVV.

The chain couples TRBV6-5 to TRBJ2-7, with 7 bases identical to TRBD1. Germline V lookup: CDR1 MNHEY, CDR2 SVGAGI. The V gene end was trimmed by 6 bases and the J gene end by 2 bases; junction bases not matched to a gene: 10. This CDR3 comprises 15 residues. The DNA for the CDR3 is TGTGCCAGCAGCGTAGGGCAAGGGACAGCCTACGAGCAGTACTTC. Protein product: CASSVGQGTAYEQYF.

CDR3 in amino acids: CASSPGDGNTEAFF. The CDR3 DNA reads TGTGCCAGCTCCCCGGGGGACGGGAACACTGAAGCTTTCTTT. The chain uses TRBV18 and TRBJ1-1, with D possibly matching TRBD1 (5 bases). This CDR3 has 14 residues. V was pared by 6 bases and J by 1 base, with 12 bases between. The germline V gene has CDR1 KGHSH and CDR2 LQKENI.

This chain links TRBV10-1 with TRBJ2-2; a possible D gene is TRBD2 (7 bases). The CDR3 is made up of 17 amino acids. Per germline, CDR1 WNHNN and CDR2 SYGVQD (reference sequence). With 6 bases removed from V and 1 base from J, the gap between germline ends came to 18 bases. CDR3 DNA sequence: TGCGCCAGCAGCTATCTGGACGGGGGGCAGAACACCGGGGAGCTGTTTTTT. This encodes CASSYLDGGQNTGELFF.

This chain joins TRBV18 and TRBJ1-3; the D gene is possibly TRBD1 (5 bases). Trimming left V 2 bases short and J 0 bases short, with 5 bases between. The germline gives CDR1 KGHSH, CDR2 LQKENI. This CDR3 has 14 amino acids. This chain's CDR3 is CASSPRGSGNTIYF. The CDR3 nucleotides are TGTGCCAGCTCACCAAGGGGCTCTGGAAACACCATATATTTT.

This clone occurred once. The J gene is TRBJ2-7, the V gene TRBV10-3, with 8 bases identical to TRBD1. V lost 6 bases and J lost 3; bases outside the gene matches: 7. The CDR3 loop spans 14 amino acids. Per germline, CDR1 ENHRY and CDR2 SYGVKD. As DNA, the CDR3 is TGTGCCATCAGGGGGATGACAGGGGTCTACGAGCAGTACTTC. It specifies CAIRGMTGVYEQYF.

The chain uses TRBV5-1 and TRBJ1-2; 12 positions agree with TRBD1. Germline V gene lookup returns CDR1 SGHRS and CDR2 YFSETQ. V gave up 3 bases and J gave up 8 bases; unmatched junction bases: 5. This CDR3 is built from 14 residues. Here the CDR3 reads CASSSGQGAGGYTF. CDR3 sequence (DNA): TGCGCCAGCAGCTCGGGACAGGGGGCAGGAGGCTACACCTTC.

The table lists this clone with a few counts. This chain connects TRBV7-9 to TRBJ2-5, with TRBD2 as a possible D gene (5 bases). Trimming took 3 bases from V and 2 from J, leaving 7 bases between them. Germline loops: CDR1 SEHNR, CDR2 FQNEAQ (reference sequence). The CDR3 consists of 13 residues. CDR3 amino acids: CASSFGSQETQYF. Here the CDR3 DNA reads TGTGCCAGCAGCTTTGGGAGTCAAGAGACCCAGTACTTC.

The V gene is TRBV5-1, the J gene TRBJ2-3; D is unclear. The CDR3 runs 13 residues. Germline CDR1 reads SGHRS; CDR2 reads YFSETQ. V lost 0 bases and J lost 3, with 5 bases in between. Here the CDR3 reads CASSLDGTDTQYF. The CDR3 nucleotides are TGCGCCAGCAGCTTGGACGGGACAGATACGCAGTATTTT.